These 4 T cell receptor beta chains share one sample of origin, sequenced in a study of beta chain features in type 1 diabetes. Reverse transcription of all isolated RNA meant that expressed TCRB transcripts were sequenced. Data came from immunoSEQ multiplex PCR; TCRdb stores just in-frame clones and leaves some out. The top ten clones hold more than 6.5% of a sample with 330,000 or so clones, 13% to 15% of them seen once. Sample: central memory CD4+ T cells from blood. These receptors originate from a man aged 30 to 39 in good health.

This clone showed up just a few times. The J gene is TRBJ1-4, the V gene TRBV7-2; weak D call: TRBD1 (5 bases). The CDR3 runs to 16 residues. Germline-derived CDR1 and CDR2 are SGHTA and FQGNSA. Trimming removed 6 bases from V and 5 bases from J, with 19 bases in between. Here the CDR3 reads CASRPDWGRANEKLFF. The CDR3 coding sequence is TGTGCCAGCAGACCCGATTGGGGCAGGGCAAATGAAAAACTGTTTTTT.

The J gene is TRBJ2-1, the V gene TRBV4-1, with D tentatively TRBD1 (5 bases). Germline V gene lookup returns CDR1 MGHRA and CDR2 YSYEKL. The CDR3 is made up of 14 amino acids. Trimming cost V 0 bases and J 6 bases, with 9 bases left between them. The CDR3 region is CASSQDGQGNEQFF. CDR3 bases: TGCGCCAGCAGCCAAGATGGTCAGGGCAATGAGCAGTTCTTC.

The DNA for the CDR3 is TGCGCCAGCAGCCCCTGGGAGGCTGGAAACACCATATATTTT. Encoded protein: CASSPWEAGNTIYF. V is TRBV5-1 and J is TRBJ1-3; no clear D gene. Germline V gene lookup returns CDR1 SGHRS and CDR2 YFSETQ. The CDR3 totals 14 residues. V was shortened by 4 bases and J by 2 bases, with 10 bases between the two germline ends.

This clone was counted a few times. One junction end disagrees with the germline gene, perhaps due to a read error. The V call is TRBV10-1, the J call TRBJ1-4, with 7 bases matching TRBD1. The CDR3 extends over 12 amino acids. Per the germline V gene, CDR1 is WNHNN and CDR2 is SYGVQD (reference sequence). As DNA, the CDR3 is TGCGCCATCGGGACAGACAGAAGAAAAACTGTTTTT. This gives the protein CAIGTDRRKTVF.